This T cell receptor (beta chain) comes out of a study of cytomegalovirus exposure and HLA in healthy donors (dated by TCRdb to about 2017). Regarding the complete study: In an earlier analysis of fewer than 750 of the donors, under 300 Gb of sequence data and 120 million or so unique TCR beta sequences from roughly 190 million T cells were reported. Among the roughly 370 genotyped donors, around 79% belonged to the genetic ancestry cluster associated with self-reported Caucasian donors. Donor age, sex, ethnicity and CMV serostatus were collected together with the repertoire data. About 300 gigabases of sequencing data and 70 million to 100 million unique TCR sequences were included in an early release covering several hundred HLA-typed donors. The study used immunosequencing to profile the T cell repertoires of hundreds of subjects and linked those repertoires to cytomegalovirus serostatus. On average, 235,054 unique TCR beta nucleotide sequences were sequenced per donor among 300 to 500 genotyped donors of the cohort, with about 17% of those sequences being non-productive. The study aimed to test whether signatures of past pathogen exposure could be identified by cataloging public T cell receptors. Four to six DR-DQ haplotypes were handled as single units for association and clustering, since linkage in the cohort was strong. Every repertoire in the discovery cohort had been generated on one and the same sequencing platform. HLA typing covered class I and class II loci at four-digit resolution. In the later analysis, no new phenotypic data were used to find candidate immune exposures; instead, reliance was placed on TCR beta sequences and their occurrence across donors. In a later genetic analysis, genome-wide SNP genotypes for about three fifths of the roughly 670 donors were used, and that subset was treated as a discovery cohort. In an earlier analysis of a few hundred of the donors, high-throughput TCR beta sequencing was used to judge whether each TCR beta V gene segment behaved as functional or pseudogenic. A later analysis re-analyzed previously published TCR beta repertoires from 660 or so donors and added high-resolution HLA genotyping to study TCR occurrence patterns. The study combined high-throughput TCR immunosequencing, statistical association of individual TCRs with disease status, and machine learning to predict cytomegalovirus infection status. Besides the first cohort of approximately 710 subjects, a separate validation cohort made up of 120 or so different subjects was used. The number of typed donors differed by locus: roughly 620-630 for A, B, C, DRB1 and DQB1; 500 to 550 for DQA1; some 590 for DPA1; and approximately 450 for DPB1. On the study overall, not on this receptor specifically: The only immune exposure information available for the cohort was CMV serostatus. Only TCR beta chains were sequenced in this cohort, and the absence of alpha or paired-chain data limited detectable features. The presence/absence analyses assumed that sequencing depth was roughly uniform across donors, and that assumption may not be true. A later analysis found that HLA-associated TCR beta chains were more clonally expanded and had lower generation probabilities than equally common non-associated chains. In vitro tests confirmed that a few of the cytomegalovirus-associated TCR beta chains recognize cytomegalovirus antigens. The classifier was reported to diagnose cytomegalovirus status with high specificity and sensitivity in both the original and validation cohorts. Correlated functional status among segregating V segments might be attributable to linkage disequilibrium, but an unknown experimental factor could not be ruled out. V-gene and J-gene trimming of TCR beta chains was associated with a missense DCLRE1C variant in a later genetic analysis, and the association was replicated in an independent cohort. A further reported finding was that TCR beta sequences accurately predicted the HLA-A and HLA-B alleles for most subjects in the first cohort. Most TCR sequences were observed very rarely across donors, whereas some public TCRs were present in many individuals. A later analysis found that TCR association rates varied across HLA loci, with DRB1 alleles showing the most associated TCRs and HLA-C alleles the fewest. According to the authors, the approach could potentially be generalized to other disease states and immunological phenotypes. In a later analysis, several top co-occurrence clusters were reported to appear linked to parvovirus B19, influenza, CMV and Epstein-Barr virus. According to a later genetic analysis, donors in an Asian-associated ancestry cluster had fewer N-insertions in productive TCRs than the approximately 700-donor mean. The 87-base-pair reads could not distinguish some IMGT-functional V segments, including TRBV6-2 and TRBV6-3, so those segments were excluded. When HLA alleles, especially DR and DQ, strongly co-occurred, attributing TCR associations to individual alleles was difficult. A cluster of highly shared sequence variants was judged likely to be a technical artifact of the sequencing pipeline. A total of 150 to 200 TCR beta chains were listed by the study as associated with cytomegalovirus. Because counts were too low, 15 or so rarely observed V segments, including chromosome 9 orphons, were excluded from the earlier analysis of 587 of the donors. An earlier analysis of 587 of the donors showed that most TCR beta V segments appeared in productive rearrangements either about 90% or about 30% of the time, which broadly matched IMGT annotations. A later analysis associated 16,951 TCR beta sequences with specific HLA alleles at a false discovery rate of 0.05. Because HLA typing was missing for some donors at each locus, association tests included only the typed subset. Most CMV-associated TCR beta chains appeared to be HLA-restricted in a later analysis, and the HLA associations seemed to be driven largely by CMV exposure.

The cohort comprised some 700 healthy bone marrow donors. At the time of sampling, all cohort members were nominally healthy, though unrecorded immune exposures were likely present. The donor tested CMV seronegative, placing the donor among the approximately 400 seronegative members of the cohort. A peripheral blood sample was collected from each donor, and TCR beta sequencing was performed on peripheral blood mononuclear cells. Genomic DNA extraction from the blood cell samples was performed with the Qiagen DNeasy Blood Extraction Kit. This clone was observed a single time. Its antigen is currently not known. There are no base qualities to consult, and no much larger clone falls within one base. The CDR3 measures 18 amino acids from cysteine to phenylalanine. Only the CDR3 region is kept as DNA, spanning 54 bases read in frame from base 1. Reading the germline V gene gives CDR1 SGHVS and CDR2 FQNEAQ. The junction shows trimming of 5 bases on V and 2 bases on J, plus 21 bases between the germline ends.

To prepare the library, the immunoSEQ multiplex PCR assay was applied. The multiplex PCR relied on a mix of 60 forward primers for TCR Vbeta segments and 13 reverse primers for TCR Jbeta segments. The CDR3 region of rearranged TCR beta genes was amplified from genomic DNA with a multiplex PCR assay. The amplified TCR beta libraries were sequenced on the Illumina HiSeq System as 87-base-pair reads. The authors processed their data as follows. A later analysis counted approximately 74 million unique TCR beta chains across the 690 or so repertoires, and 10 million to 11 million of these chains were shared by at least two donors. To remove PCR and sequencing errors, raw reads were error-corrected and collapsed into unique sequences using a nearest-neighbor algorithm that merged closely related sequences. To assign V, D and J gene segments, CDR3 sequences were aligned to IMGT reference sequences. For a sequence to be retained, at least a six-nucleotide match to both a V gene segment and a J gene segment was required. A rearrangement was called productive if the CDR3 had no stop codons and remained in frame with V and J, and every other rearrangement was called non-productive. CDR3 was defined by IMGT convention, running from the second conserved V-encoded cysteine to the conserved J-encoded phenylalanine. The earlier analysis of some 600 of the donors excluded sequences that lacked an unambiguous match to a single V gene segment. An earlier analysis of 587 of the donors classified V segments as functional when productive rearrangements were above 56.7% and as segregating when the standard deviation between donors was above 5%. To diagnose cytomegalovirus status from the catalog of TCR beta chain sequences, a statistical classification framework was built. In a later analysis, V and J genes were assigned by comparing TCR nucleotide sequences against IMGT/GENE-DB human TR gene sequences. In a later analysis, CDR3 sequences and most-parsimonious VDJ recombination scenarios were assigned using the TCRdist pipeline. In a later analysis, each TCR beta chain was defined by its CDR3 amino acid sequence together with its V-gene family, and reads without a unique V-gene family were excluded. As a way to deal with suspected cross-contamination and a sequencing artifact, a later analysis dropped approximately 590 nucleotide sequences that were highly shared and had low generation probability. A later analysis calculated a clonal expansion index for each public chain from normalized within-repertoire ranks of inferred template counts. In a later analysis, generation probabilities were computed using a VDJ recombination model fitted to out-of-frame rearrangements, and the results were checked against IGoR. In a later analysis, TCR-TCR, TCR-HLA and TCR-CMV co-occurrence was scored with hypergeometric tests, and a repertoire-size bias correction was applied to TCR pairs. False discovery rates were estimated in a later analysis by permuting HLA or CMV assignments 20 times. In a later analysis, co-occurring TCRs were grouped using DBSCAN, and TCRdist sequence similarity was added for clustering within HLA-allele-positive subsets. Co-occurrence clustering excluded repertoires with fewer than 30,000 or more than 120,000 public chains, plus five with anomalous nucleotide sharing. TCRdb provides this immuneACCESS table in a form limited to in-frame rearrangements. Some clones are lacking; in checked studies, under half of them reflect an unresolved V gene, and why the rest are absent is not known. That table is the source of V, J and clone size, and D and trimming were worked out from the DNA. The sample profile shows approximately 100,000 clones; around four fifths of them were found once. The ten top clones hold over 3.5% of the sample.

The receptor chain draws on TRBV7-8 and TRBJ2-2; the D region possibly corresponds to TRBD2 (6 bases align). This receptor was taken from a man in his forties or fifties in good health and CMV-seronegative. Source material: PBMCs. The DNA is TGTGCCAGCAGCCGAGAGGTTGGTGGCGGGGTTAACACCGGGGAGCTGTTTTTT. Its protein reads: CASSREVGGGVNTGELFF.